Presented here are 15 T cell receptor beta chains from one specimen sequenced in a study of CD8+ T cells in alopecia areata (dated by TCRdb to the late 2010s). The method behind the library was the immunoSEQ multiplex PCR assay. RNA was extracted from all samples and reverse transcribed into cDNA, which served as template for TCR sequencing. Here the immuneACCESS table is served through TCRdb, limited to in-frame sequences with V and J called. Missing clones are a known gap in these copies; in checked studies unresolved V genes cover under half, and the rest lacks a known reason. This sample is represented by more than 90,000 clones; about 60% of them were singletons. The top ten clonotypes cover around 2.8% of the sample. The material sequenced was CD4+ T cells sorted from blood. Receptors were obtained from a human donor in good health.

V gene TRBV7-9 combines with J gene TRBJ1-2; a weak D match, TRBD1 (6 bases). Trimming pared 5 bases from V and 6 bases from J, leaving 13 bases between. Germline V gene lookup returns CDR1 SEHNR and CDR2 FQNEAQ (reference sequence). CDR3 length: 13 amino acids. CDR3 protein: CASSPQGYHGYTF. The CDR3 DNA sequence: TGTGCCAGCAGCCCACAGGGTTATCATGGCTACACCTTC.

This chain links TRBV28 with TRBJ1-5, with 8 nucleotides matching TRBD1. CDR1 and CDR2 from the germline V gene are MDHEN and SYDVKM. This CDR3 is built from 15 residues. V gave up 6 bases and J gave up 0 bases; unmatched junction bases: 4. The CDR3 loop reads CASSRTGNSNQPQHF. The DNA of the CDR3 is TGTGCCAGCAGCCGGACAGGGAATAGCAATCAGCCCCAGCATTTT.

The chain has TRBV29-1 and TRBJ2-5, with 9 positions matching TRBD2. The CDR3 is made up of 14 amino acids. J was trimmed by 3 bases and V by 6 bases; bases with no gene match: 8. Germline V lookup: CDR1 SQVTM, CDR2 ANQGSEA. The CDR3 spells CSVGASGVEETQYF. CDR3 DNA sequence: TGCAGCGTGGGGGCTAGCGGGGTGGAAGAGACCCAGTACTTC. Variable domain in full (rest from reference TRBV29-1 and TRBJ2-5): SAVISQKPSRDICQRGTSLTIQCQVDSQVTMMFWYRQQPGQSLTLIATANQGSEATYESGFVIDKFPISRPNLTFSTLTVSNMSPEDSSIYLCSVGASGVEETQYFGPGTRLLVL.

This clone was seen more than once but under ten times. CDR3 protein: CASSLGGDTYFTPLHF. CDR3 DNA: TGTGCCAGCAGCTTGGGGGGGGACACTTACTTCACACCCCTCCACTTT. V is TRBV7-2 and J is TRBJ1-6; maybe TRBD1 (6 bases). This CDR3 spans 16 amino acids. V was clipped by 3 bases and J by 11 bases, with 20 bases between them. The germline gives CDR1 SGHTA, CDR2 FQGNSA.

A remark on this clone: Other DNA sequences from this sample encode an identical CDR3 as well. This rearrangement joins TRBV29-1 to TRBJ1-1; TRBD1 aligns across 10 bases. Germline assignment: CDR1 SQVTM and CDR2 ANQGSEA. The CDR3 is made up of 13 amino acids. With 7 bases clipped from V and 0 bases from J, the junction kept 2 bases outside the gene matches. This CDR3 is CSAGQGVNTEAFF. The CDR3 DNA is TGCAGCGCCGGACAGGGGGTGAACACTGAAGCTTTCTTT.

The genes are TRBV7-2 and TRBJ1-6; D is undetermined. This CDR3 contains 15 residues. The V and J ends lost 5 bases and 5 bases respectively, with 13 bases between them. Germline loops: CDR1 SGHTA, CDR2 FQGNSA. The CDR3 here is CASSPMGTNNSPLHF. The CDR3 nucleotides read TGTGCCAGCAGCCCAATGGGCACTAATAATTCACCCCTCCACTTT. Looking up the rest from reference TRBV7-2 and TRBJ1-6 gives the full variable domain: GAGVSQSPSNKVTEKGKDVELRCDPISGHTALYWYRQSLGQGLEFLIYFQGNSAPDKSGLPSDRFSAERTGGSVSTLTIQRTQQEDSAVYLCASSPMGTNNSPLHFGNGTRLTVT.

This clone was seen just once. The rearrangement uses TRBV14 and TRBJ1-2, with D perhaps TRBD1 (5 bases). V lost 4 bases and J lost 5, with 14 bases in between. Germline V gene data show CDR1 as SGHDN and CDR2 as FVKESK. The CDR3 totals 14 residues. CDR3 coding DNA: TGTGCCAGCAGCCCTCAGGTGGCAGGGTATGGCTACACCTTC. Translated, it gives CASSPQVAGYGYTF.

The rearrangement joins TRBV30 to TRBJ1-6; D is unresolved. The CDR3 consists of 11 residues. V lost 3 bases and J lost 7, with 4 bases in between. CDR1 and CDR2 from the germline V gene are GTSNPN and SVGIG (reference sequence). CDR3 nucleotide sequence: TGTGCCTGGAGGGCGAATTCACCCCTCCACTTT. Its translation: CAWRANSPLHF.

This clone was seen more than once but under ten times. The genes are TRBV2 and TRBJ1-1; tentative D call: TRBD1 (5 bases). Trimming stripped 5 bases from V and 4 bases from J, with 14 bases between. CDR3 length: 14 residues. CDR1 and CDR2 from the germline V gene are SNHLY and FYNNEI. CDR3 loop: CASSSRVGATEAFF. Here the CDR3 DNA reads TGTGCCAGCAGTTCTCGGGTCGGGGCCACTGAAGCTTTCTTT.

CDR3 in DNA: TGTGCCAGCAGCGAGGGTGTGGGCAGTAACTATGGCTACACCTTC. Its translation is CASSEGVGSNYGYTF. This chain uses TRBV9 with TRBJ1-2; D remains ambiguous. V lost 3 bases to trimming and J lost 1 base, with 13 bases between them. Germline V gene lookup returns CDR1 SGDLS and CDR2 YYNGEE. The CDR3 extends over 15 amino acids.

This clone turned up a few times. The chain employs TRBV2 and TRBJ1-1; tentatively, D is TRBD1 (5 bases). V was pared by 3 bases and J by 6 bases, with 17 bases between. The V gene's germline CDR1 is SNHLY and CDR2 FYNNEI. The CDR3 extends over 15 amino acids. This chain's CDR3 is CASSDQLRQGSEAFF. CDR3 sequence (DNA): TGTGCCAGCAGTGATCAGTTGCGTCAGGGCTCTGAAGCTTTCTTT.

This clone came up a few times. The rearrangement links TRBV7-9 to TRBJ1-4; 9 bases are shared with TRBD1. The CDR3 is 15 amino acids. CDR1 SEHNR and CDR2 FQNEAQ come from the germline V gene (reference sequence). V dropped 3 bases and J dropped 6; count of bases not matched to a gene: 5. The CDR3 is CASSLGDRVDEKLFF. In DNA, the CDR3 is TGTGCCAGCAGCTTGGGGGACAGGGTGGATGAAAAACTGTTTTTT.

This clone was picked up a small number of times. The chain has TRBV4-1 and TRBJ2-5; TRBD1 agrees at 8 bases. The germline V gene encodes CDR1 MGHRA and CDR2 YSYEKL. There are 14 residues in the CDR3. V lost 5 bases, J lost 4 bases, and 6 bases stayed unmatched. This chain's CDR3 is CASSSTGQAETQYF. In DNA, the CDR3 is TGCGCCAGCAGCTCAACGGGACAGGCAGAGACCCAGTACTTC.

V usage is TRBV5-1 and J usage is TRBJ1-2; D is undetermined. This CDR3 region has 14 residues. Trimming removed 0 bases from V and 6 bases from J, with 12 bases in between. The V gene's germline CDR1 is SGHRS and CDR2 YFSETQ. CDR3 loop: CASSLGPLRDGYTF. The CDR3 coding sequence is TGCGCCAGCAGCTTGGGGCCCCTTAGGGATGGCTACACCTTC.

The chain uses TRBV30 and TRBJ1-2; no definite D call. Germline assignment: CDR1 GTSNPN and CDR2 SVGIG (reference sequence). The CDR3 contains 13 residues. V gave up 0 bases and J gave up 4 bases, with 9 bases separating them. CDR3 DNA: TGTGCCTGGAGTGTCTCGGCAGGCTATGGCTACACCTTC. It translates to CAWSVSAGYGYTF.